This TCR beta chain was profiled in a study of CD8+CD57+ T cells in acquired aplastic anemia. Study as a whole: Isolated CD4+ and CD8+ cells, once sorted, yielded DNA averaging roughly 3.2 ug.

Overall study results and limits: Between patients and controls, CD8+ Simpson's diversity did not vary significantly. Patients and controls were found to share some 30 CD8+ CDR3 sequences.

Genomic DNA constituted the template upon which TCR beta VDJ and CDR3 profiling was performed. TCRdb redid the calling of the reads with MiXCR, one entry per CDR3 protein. This table has approximately 98,000 distinct CDR3 sequences, less than 75% appearing once. Of note for this clonotype: No antigen is known for it.

V lost 3 bases, J lost 3 bases, and 28 bases lay in between. The CDR3 loop spans 19 amino acids. Germline CDR1 reads SGHRS; CDR2 reads YFSETQ. All patients picked for sequencing had shown, by flow cytometry, an expansion of CD8+CD57+ cells. The chain combines TRBV5-1 with TRBJ2-7, with D possibly called TRBD1 or TRBD2 (5 bases each). This sequence originates from a human donor with aplastic anemia. What was sequenced was sorted CD4+, CD8+, or CD8+CD57+ T cells (not recorded which) from PBMCs. CDR3 protein: CASSYLPPNLIRDGYEQYF. The CDR3, as DNA: TGCGCCAGCAGCTATCTCCCCCCGAATCTGATAAGGGACGGCTACGAGCAGTACTTC.